The 14 T cell receptor beta chains below were found in one sample sequenced in a study of early T cells in non-severe SARS-CoV-2 infection. Each CDR3 protein is one row after TCRdb ran MiXCR on the 5' RACE reads. The table includes 45,000 to 55,000 distinct CDR3 sequences, around a tenth detected once. The sequenced sample was whole blood. These TCRs come from an adult who was a healthcare worker with PCR-confirmed SARS-CoV-2 infection or an uninfected control (not recorded which).

This clonotype was counted ten times or more. The chain combines TRBV3-1 with TRBJ2-2; D is ambiguous. Germline lookup yields CDR1 LGHDT and CDR2 YNNKEL (reference sequence). This CDR3 region has 15 residues. V lost 1 base and J lost 3, with 9 bases in between. CDR3 nucleotides: TGTGCCAGCAGCCAAGTGGCTAGATACACCGGGGAGCTGTTTTTT. Its protein product is CASSQVARYTGELFF.

This clonotype was seen repeatedly, ten times or more. The V and J genes are TRBV28 and TRBJ2-7, with D perhaps TRBD2 (5 bases). Looked up from germline, CDR1 is MDHEN and CDR2 is SYDVKM. Trimming pared 7 bases from V and 6 bases from J, leaving 16 bases between. This CDR3 is 13 amino acids long. The CDR3 protein is CASTILAGFEQYF. In nucleotides, the CDR3 is TGTGCCAGCACCATCCTGGCGGGTTTCGAGCAGTACTTC.

In this sample, this clonotype turned up many times. This CDR3 reads CASRMTGVYNEQFF. The CDR3 region has the DNA TGTGCCAGCAGGATGACAGGGGTATACAATGAGCAGTTCTTC. The chain uses TRBV6-2 or TRBV6-3 and TRBJ2-1; the match to TRBD1 covers 8 bases. Trimming cost V 6 bases and J 4 bases; bases outside gene matches: 5. CDR1 is MNHEY and CDR2 is SVGEGT in the germline V gene. The length of the CDR3 is 14 residues.

This clonotype showed up many times. CDR3 residues: CASSYSGGAREQYF. The CDR3 region has the DNA TGTGCCAGCAGTTACTCGGGTGGAGCGAGGGAGCAGTACTTC. The chain combines TRBV6-5 with TRBJ2-7; D unclear. Germline V CDR1 and CDR2: MNHEY, SVGAGI. Trimming removed 0 bases at V and 7 bases at J, with 13 bases between. The CDR3 has 14 amino acids.

This clonotype has a count of ten or more. The chain's CDR3 is CSVILQGGMVTDTQYF. CDR3 sequence (DNA): TGCAGCGTTATATTACAGGGAGGGATGGTCACAGATACGCAGTATTTT. The genes are TRBV29-1 and TRBJ2-3, with a possible D match to TRBD2 (7 bases). Germline V CDR1 and CDR2: SQVTM, ANQGSEA. CDR3 length: 16 amino acids. V was pared by 5 bases and J by 2 bases, with 20 bases between.

The CDR3 DNA reads TGTGCCAGCAGTAGCTACTCTGGGACACAGACCTACGAGCAGTACTTC. This encodes CASSSYSGTQTYEQYF. The chain uses TRBV6-2 or TRBV6-3 and TRBJ2-7; a weak D match, TRBD1 (6 bases). The CDR3 is made up of 16 amino acids. With 5 bases removed from V and 2 bases from J, the gap between germline ends came to 19 bases. Germline-derived CDR1 and CDR2 are MNHEY and SVGEGT.

The genes are TRBV10-2 and TRBJ1-4; 7 bases line up with TRBD1. The CDR3 extends over 14 amino acids. The J segment lost 5 bases and the V segment lost 8 bases, leaving 8 bases of the junction unmatched. Germline-derived CDR1 and CDR2 are WSHSY and SAAADI. In DNA, the CDR3 is TGCGCCAGCCGTACGGGGACAGAGAATGAAAAACTGTTTTTT. Its translation: CASRTGTENEKLFF.

V usage is TRBV3-1 and J usage is TRBJ1-1; D ambiguous. Between the trimmed V and J ends, which lost 5 bases and 0 bases, there was a span of 10 bases. The germline V gene has CDR1 LGHDT and CDR2 YNNKEL (reference sequence). The CDR3 is 14 residues long. The CDR3 sequence: CASSSGFLNTEAFF. DNA of the CDR3: TGTGCCAGCAGCTCCGGGTTCTTGAACACTGAAGCTTTCTTT. Drawing the rest from reference TRBV3-1 and TRBJ1-1, the complete variable domain is DTAVSQTPKYLVTQMGNDKSIKCEQNLGHDTMYWYKQDSKKFLKIMFSYNNKELIINETVPNRFSPKSPDKAHLNLHINSLELGDSAVYFCASSSGFLNTEAFFGQGTRLTVV.

CDR3 residues: CATRTRASWDSPLHF. CDR3 nucleotide sequence: TGTGCCACCAGAACCCGGGCCTCTTGGGATTCACCCCTCCACTTT. V usage is TRBV15 and J usage is TRBJ1-6; the D is unclear. The CDR3 extends over 15 amino acids. In germline, CDR1 is LNHNV, CDR2 YYDKDF (reference sequence). Trimming took 6 bases from V and 8 from J, leaving 17 bases between them. The full variable domain, with the rest looked up from reference TRBV15 and TRBJ1-6, is DAMVIQNPRYQVTQFGKPVTLSCSQTLNHNVMYWYQQKSSQAPKLLFHYYDKDFNNEADTPDNFQSRRPNTSFCFLDIRSPGLGDTAMYLCATRTRASWDSPLHFGNGTRLTVT.

The gene calls are TRBV21-1 and TRBJ2-5; TRBD1, the table's D call, was not compared with the DNA. TRBV21-1 is annotated as a pseudogene. The CDR3 covers 14 residues. For the CDR3, the DNA is TGTGCCAGCAGCAAGGTGGGCGGACAAGAGACCCAGTACTTC. Amino acid sequence: CASSKVGGQETQYF.

This clonotype has more than one count but fewer than ten. V is TRBV28 and J is TRBJ2-7; 11 bases align to TRBD1. Looked up from germline, CDR1 is MDHEN and CDR2 is SYDVKM. With 5 bases clipped from V and 2 bases from J, the junction kept 5 bases outside the gene matches. The CDR3 spans 15 residues. CDR3: CASSPRTGGAYEQYF. CDR3 DNA: TGTGCCAGCAGTCCGAGGACAGGGGGCGCCTACGAGCAGTACTTC.

This clonotype was found many times. This chain uses TRBV11-2 with TRBJ1-1, with D uncertain. Germline V gene lookup returns CDR1 SGHAT and CDR2 FQNNGV. This CDR3 comprises 15 residues. Trimming left V 6 bases short and J 3 bases short, with 17 bases between. The CDR3 region has the DNA TGTGCCAGCAGTCTCCGGGTGGTAGCCGACACTGAAGCTTTCTTT. This translates into CASSLRVVADTEAFF.

This clonotype was observed at least ten times. The chain has TRBV9 and TRBJ1-3; unclear D gene. V lost 4 bases and J 0 bases, leaving 14 bases between the germline ends. CDR1 is SGDLS, CDR2 YYNGEE, per germline. The CDR3 is made up of 16 amino acids. The CDR3 reads CASSLALVDSGNTIYF. For the CDR3, the DNA is TGTGCCAGCAGCCTGGCCCTCGTAGACTCTGGAAACACCATATATTTT.

This clonotype was seen a few times. CDR3 sequence (DNA): TGTGCCAGCAGCTCGGGGGGCGGAGAGACCCAGTACTTC. This codes for CASSSGGGETQYF. The genes are TRBV13 and TRBJ2-5, with D perhaps TRBD2 (7 bases). Between the trimmed V and J ends, which lost 4 bases and 4 bases, there was a span of 10 bases. Germline CDR1 and CDR2: PRHDT and FYEKMQ (reference sequence). CDR3 length equals 13 residues.